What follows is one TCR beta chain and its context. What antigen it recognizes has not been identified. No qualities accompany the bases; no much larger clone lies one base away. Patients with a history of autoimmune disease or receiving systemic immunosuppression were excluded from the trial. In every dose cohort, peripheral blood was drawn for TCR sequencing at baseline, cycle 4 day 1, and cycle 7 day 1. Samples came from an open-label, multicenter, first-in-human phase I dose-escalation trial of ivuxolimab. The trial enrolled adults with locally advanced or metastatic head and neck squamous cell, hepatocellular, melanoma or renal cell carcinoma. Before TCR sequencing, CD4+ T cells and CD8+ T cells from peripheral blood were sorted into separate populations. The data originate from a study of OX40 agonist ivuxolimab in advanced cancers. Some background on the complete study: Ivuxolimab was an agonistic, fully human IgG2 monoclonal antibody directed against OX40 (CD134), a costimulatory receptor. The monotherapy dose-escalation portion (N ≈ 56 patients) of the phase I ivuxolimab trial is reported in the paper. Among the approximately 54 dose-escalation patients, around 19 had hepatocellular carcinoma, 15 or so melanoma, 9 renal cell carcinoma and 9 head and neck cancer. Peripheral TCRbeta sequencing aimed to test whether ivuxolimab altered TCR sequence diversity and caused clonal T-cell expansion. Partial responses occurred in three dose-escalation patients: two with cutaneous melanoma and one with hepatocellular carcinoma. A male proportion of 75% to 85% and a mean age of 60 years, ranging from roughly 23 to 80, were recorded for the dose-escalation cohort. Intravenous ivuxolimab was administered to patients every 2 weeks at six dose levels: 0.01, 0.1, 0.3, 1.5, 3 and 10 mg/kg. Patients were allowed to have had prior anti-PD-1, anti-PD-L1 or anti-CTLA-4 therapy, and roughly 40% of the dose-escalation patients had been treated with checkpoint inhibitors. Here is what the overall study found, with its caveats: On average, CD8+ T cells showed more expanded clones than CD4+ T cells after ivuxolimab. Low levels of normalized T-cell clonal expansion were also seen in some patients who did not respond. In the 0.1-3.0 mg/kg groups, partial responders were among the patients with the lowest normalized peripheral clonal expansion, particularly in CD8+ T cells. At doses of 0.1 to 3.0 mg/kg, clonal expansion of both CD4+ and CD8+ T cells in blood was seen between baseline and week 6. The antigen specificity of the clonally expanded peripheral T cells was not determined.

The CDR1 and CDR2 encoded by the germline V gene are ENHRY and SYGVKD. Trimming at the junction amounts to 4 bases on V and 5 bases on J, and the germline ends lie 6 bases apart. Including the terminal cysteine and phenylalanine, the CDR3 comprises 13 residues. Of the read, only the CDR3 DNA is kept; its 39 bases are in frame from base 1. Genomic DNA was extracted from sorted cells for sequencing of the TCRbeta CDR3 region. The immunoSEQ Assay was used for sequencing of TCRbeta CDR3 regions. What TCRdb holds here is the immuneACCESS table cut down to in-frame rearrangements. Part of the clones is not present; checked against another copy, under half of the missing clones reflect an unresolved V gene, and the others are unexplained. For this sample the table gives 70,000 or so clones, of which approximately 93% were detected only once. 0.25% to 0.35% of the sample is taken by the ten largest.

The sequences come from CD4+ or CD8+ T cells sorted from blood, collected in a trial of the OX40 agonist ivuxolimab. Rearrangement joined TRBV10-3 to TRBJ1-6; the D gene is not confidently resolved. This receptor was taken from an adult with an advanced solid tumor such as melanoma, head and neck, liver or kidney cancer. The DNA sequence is TGTGCCATCAGTGCCCAAAATAATTCACCCCTCCACTTT. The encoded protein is CAISAQNNSPLHF.